This TCR beta chain was retrieved from a study of CD8 T cells in ankylosing spondylitis. General study points: Reportedly, significant enrichment of disease-linked clones occurred in matched ankylosing spondylitis synovial fluid. Blood from ankylosing spondylitis patients appeared to carry a characteristic roughly 8-variant TCR beta motif.

The CDR3 consists of 17 residues. Germline V CDR1 and CDR2: SGHTA, FQGNSA. Trimming removed 5 bases from V and 0 bases from J, with 14 bases in between. This clonotype was detected only a few times. What it binds is unknown. TCRdb reprocessed the 5' RACE reads via MiXCR and lists one record per CDR3 protein. The table records more than 650,000 distinct CDR3 sequences, 10% to 15% of them present only once. J is TRBJ2-6 and V is TRBV7-2; D is tentatively TRBD1 or TRBD2 (5 bases each). The source of this sequence is a male donor with ankylosing spondylitis. The sample taken for sequencing was blood, either unsorted or a sorted T cell fraction (not recorded which). Here the CDR3 reads CASSPRGQISGANVLTF. In DNA, the CDR3 is TGTGCCAGCAGCCCGAGGGGCCAGATCTCTGGGGCCAACGTCCTGACTTTC. The full variable domain, rest sourced from reference TRBV7-2 and TRBJ2-6, is GAGVSQSPSNKVTEKGKDVELRCDPISGHTALYWYRQSLGQGLEFLIYFQGNSAPDKSGLPSDRFSAERTGGSVSTLTIQRTQQEDSAVYLCASSPRGQISGANVLTFGAGSRLTVL.